This T cell receptor beta chain comes out of a study of blood T cell repertoires in COVID-19. Study-wide background: In each case, the material was cDNA or gDNA derived from T cells, B-cell-depleted T cells, or PBMCs.

Original methodology: The assay estimated nucleated cells by amplifying reference gene primers. Here immunoSEQ multiplex PCR was the method, and the copy in TCRdb shows in-frame clones only, minus some. For V, J and clone size, that table is used; D and trimming come from the DNA. This sample yields roughly 250,000 clones, of which 75% to 95% are seen a single time; around 1.8% belongs to the top ten. The V end was cut by 1 base, the J end by 7 bases, with 10 bases between. The CDR3 totals 13 residues. Germline V gene data show CDR1 as SEHNR and CDR2 as FQNEAQ (reference sequence). Participant-reported clinical history was the basis for cohort assignment. Recovered status in Cohort 3 required two negative PCRs, clearance, or symptom resolution.

This rearrangement joins TRBV7-9 to TRBJ1-2; a possible D gene is TRBD1 (5 bases). Material: PBMCs or T cells enriched from blood (not recorded which). This TCR derives from a woman aged 18-35 years who had recovered from COVID-19. The CDR3 DNA follows: TGTGCCAGCAGCTTAGTCGGGGGTCTTGGCTACACCTTC. This codes for CASSLVGGLGYTF.